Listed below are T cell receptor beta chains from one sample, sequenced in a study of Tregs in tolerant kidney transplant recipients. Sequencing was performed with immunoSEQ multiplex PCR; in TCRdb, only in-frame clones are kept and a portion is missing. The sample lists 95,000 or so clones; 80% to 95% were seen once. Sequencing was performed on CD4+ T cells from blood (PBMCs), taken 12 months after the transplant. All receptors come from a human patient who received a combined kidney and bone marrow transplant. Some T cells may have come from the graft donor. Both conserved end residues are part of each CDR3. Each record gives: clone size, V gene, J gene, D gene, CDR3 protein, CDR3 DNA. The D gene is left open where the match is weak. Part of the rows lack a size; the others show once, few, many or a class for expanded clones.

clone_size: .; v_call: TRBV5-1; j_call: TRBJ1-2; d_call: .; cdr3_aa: CASSPVILGGGYGYTF; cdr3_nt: TGCGCCAGCAGCCCGGTAATATTGGGAGGGGGCTATGGCTACACCTTC
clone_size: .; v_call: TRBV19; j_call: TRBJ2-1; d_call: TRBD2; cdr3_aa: CASSMIGRILSGTQFF; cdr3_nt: TGTGCCAGTAGTATGATAGGCAGGATTCTTAGCGGGACCCAGTTCTTC
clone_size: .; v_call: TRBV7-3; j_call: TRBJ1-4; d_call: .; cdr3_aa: CASSRRSGEKLFF; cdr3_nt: TGTGCCAGCAGTAGACGGTCGGGTGAAAAACTGTTTTTT
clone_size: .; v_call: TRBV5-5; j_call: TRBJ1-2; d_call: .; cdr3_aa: CASSHKLQGVYGYTF; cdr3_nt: TGTGCCAGCAGCCACAAACTACAGGGAGTCTATGGCTACACCTTC
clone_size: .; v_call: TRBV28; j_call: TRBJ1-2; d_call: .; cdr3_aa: CASSFRAYGYTF; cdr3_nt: TGTGCCAGCAGTTTTAGAGCTTATGGCTACACCTTC
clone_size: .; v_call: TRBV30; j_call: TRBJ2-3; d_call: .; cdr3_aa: CAWSKLVSDTQYF; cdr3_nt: TGTGCCTGGAGTAAACTAGTATCAGATACGCAGTATTTT
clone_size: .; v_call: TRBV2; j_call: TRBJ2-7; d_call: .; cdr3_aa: CASAAGWEQYF; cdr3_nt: TGTGCCAGCGCTGCGGGGTGGGAGCAGTACTTC
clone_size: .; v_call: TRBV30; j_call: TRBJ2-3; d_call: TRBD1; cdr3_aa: CAWHPGGTQYF; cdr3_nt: TGTGCCTGGCACCCAGGGGGTACGCAGTATTTT
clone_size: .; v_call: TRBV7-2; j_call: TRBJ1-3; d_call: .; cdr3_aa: CASSLAGLVSGNTIYF; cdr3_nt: TGTGCCAGCAGCTTAGCGGGCCTCGTCTCTGGAAACACCATATATTTT
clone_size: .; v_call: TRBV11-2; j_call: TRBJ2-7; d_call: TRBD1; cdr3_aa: CASSRTGVTYEQYF; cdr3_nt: TGTGCCAGCAGCCGGACAGGGGTTACCTACGAGCAGTACTTC
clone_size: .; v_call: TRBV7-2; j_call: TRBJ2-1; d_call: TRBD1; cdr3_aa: CASSEDRGFHNEQFF; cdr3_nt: TGTGCCAGCAGCGAAGACAGGGGATTCCACAATGAGCAGTTCTTC
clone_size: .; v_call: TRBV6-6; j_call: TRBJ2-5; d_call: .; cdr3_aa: CASSLWRGETQYF; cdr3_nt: TGTGCCAGCAGTTTATGGCGCGGCGAGACCCAGTACTTC
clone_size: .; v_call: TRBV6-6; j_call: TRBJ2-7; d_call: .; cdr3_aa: CASSYSGRGRSYEQYF; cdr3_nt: TGTGCCAGCAGTTACTCCGGCAGGGGGAGGTCCTACGAGCAGTACTTC
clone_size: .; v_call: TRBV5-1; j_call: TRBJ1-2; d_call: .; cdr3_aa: CASSLVQSYGYTF; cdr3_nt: TGCGCCAGCAGCTTGGTGCAGTCCTATGGCTACACCTTC
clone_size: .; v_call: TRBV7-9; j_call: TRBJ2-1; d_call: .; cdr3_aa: CASSLVGQKDEQFF; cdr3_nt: TGTGCCAGCAGCTTAGTAGGACAGAAGGATGAGCAGTTCTTC
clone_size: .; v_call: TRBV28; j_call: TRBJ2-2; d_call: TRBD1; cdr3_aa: CASRGTGLTTGELFF; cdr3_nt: TGTGCCAGCCGTGGGACAGGGCTGACCACCGGGGAGCTGTTTTTT
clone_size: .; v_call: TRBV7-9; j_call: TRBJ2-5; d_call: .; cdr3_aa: CASSPPTGLMETQYF; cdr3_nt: TGTGCCAGCAGCCCCCCAACAGGGCTGATGGAGACCCAGTACTTC
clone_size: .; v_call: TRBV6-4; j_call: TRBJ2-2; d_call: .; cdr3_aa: CASGRDGTGELFF; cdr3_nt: TGTGCCAGCGGCAGGGATGGCACCGGGGAGCTGTTTTTT
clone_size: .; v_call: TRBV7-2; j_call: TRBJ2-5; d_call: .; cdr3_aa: CASSLRPAGPQETQYF; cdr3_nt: TGTGCCAGCAGCTTACGGCCAGCGGGCCCCCAAGAGACCCAGTACTTC
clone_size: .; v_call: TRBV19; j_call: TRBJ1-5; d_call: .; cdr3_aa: CASSEASNQPQHF; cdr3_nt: TGTGCCAGTAGTGAGGCTAGCAATCAGCCCCAGCATTTT
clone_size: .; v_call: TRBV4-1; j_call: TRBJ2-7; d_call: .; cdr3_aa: CASSQVGREQYF; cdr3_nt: TGCGCCAGCAGCCAAGTGGGGCGGGAGCAGTACTTC
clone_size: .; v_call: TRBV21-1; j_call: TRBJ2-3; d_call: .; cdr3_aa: CASSKAFGTGGEDTQYF; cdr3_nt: TGTGCCAGCAGCAAAGCGTTCGGGACAGGGGGCGAGGATACGCAGTATTTT
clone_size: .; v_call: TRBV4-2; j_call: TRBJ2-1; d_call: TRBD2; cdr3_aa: CASSQVGSSGNGYEQFF; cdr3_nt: TGTGCCAGCAGCCAAGTAGGGTCTAGCGGTAATGGCTATGAGCAGTTCTTC
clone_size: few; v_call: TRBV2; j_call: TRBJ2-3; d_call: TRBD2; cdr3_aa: CASSGLAGTSDTQYF; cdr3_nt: TGTGCCAGCAGTGGATTAGCGGGAACCTCAGATACGCAGTATTTT
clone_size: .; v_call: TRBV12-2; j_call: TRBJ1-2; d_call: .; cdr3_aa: CAVGEDRGVYITF; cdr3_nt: TGTGCAGTGGGGGAAGACAGGGGCGTTTATATTACCTTC
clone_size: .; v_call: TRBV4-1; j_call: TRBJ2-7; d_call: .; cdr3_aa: CASSQDSRAEDEQYF; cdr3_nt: TGCGCCAGCAGCCAAGACTCCAGGGCTGAGGACGAGCAGTACTTC
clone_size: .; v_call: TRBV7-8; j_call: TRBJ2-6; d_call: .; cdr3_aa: CASSLQGSMSGANVLTF; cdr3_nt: TGTGCCAGCAGCTTGCAGGGTTCTATGTCTGGGGCCAACGTCCTGACTTTC
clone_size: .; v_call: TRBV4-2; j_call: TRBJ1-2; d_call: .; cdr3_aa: CASSRRGVVYGYTF; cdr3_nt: TGTGCCAGCAGCCGTCGGGGGGTAGTCTATGGCTACACCTTC
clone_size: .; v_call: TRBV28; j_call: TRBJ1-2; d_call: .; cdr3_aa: CASYGDTPYGYTF; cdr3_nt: TGTGCCAGCTATGGGGACACCCCTTATGGCTACACCTTC
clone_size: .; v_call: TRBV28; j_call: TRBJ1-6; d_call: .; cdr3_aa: CASSLPEVSYNSPLHF; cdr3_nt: TGTGCCAGCAGCCTCCCTGAGGTCTCCTATAATTCCCCCCTCCACTTT
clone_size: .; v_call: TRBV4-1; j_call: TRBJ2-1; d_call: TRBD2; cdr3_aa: CASSQDLFSGRAEGSYNEQFF; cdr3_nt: TGCGCCAGCAGCCAAGATCTCTTTAGCGGGAGGGCTGAAGGCTCCTACAATGAGCAGTTCTTC